These 8 T cell receptor beta chains share one sample of origin, sequenced in a study of technical replicates of blood from several donors. Here immunoSEQ multiplex PCR was the method, and the copy in TCRdb shows in-frame clones only, minus some. The table has around 92,000 clones, 95% seen once; the top ten hold 0.2% to 0.25%. Sample: T cells isolated from PBMCs. Receptors originate from a human donor in good health.

The genes are TRBV11-2 and TRBJ2-7; D possibly corresponds to TRBD2 (5 bases). The ends were cut back, 7 bases at V and 2 bases at J, with 18 bases in the middle. CDR3 length equals 15 residues. CDR1 and CDR2 (germline): SGHAT, FQNNGV. CDR3 region: CASKSEGYGPYEQYF. The CDR3 coding sequence is TGTGCCAGCAAAAGTGAGGGTTATGGCCCCTACGAGCAGTACTTC.

The CDR3 here is CASSPAPRGSYGYTF. The DNA of the CDR3 is TGTGCCAGCAGTCCAGCCCCTCGGGGGAGCTATGGCTACACCTTC. This chain links TRBV2 with TRBJ1-2; D may be TRBD1 (5 bases). The CDR3 runs 15 residues. The V end lost 5 bases, the J end lost 4 bases, and 17 bases lay between the germline ends. The V gene's germline CDR1 is SNHLY and CDR2 FYNNEI. Complete variable domain (other parts from reference TRBV2 and TRBJ1-2): EPEVTQTPSHQVTQMGQEVILRCVPISNHLYFYWYRQILGQKVEFLVSFYNNEISEKSEIFDDQFSVERPDGSNFTLKIRSTKLEDSAMYFCASSPAPRGSYGYTFGSGTRLTVV.

The genes are TRBV6-4 and TRBJ1-1; TRBD1 aligns across 7 bases. CDR1 MRHNA and CDR2 SNTAGT come from the germline V gene. The CDR3 is made up of 14 amino acids. The trim removed 4 bases at V and 4 bases at J, leaving 6 bases unmatched. Here the CDR3 reads CASSAIQGSTEAFF. The DNA for the CDR3 is TGTGCCAGCAGTGCCATACAGGGGAGCACTGAAGCTTTCTTT.

The CDR3 is CASSREISGGHTYEQYF. The DNA of the CDR3 is TGTGCCAGCAGCCGAGAGATTAGCGGGGGCCACACCTACGAGCAGTACTTC. This chain joins TRBV4-2 and TRBJ2-7, with 9 bases fitting TRBD2. The CDR3 spans 17 residues. Germline assignment: CDR1 LGHNA and CDR2 YNFKEQ. V was clipped by 4 bases and J by 2 bases; unmatched bases: 12.

V gene TRBV5-1 combines with J gene TRBJ2-5; 9 nucleotides match TRBD2. This CDR3 spans 16 amino acids. The V segment lost 4 bases and the J segment 4 bases; nucleotides outside the gene matches: 11. The germline V gene encodes CDR1 SGHRS and CDR2 YFSETQ. The CDR3 DNA sequence: TGCGCCAGCAGCGGTATAGCGGGAGATTGGGGAGAGACCCAGTACTTC. Translating it yields CASSGIAGDWGETQYF.

V is TRBV11-2 and J is TRBJ2-7; no reliable D call. Per germline, CDR1 SGHAT and CDR2 FQNNGV. V was clipped by 0 bases and J by 2 bases, with 8 bases between them. This CDR3 is built from 14 residues. The CDR3 nucleotides are TGTGCCAGCAGCTTAGAAGCTGGGCCCTACGAGCAGTACTTC. Protein: CASSLEAGPYEQYF.

This rearrangement joins TRBV5-1 to TRBJ2-7; 9 positions agree with TRBD1. The CDR3 extends over 15 amino acids. J lost 4 bases, V lost 4 bases, and 9 bases had no gene match. Germline V lookup: CDR1 SGHRS, CDR2 YFSETQ. The CDR3 bases are TGCGCCAGCAGCCAAGGACAGGGGCGGTCTTACGAGCAGTACTTC. Amino acids: CASSQGQGRSYEQYF.

The genes are TRBV6-6 and TRBJ1-3, with 8 bases identical to TRBD1. The CDR3 totals 16 residues. In germline, CDR1 is MNHNY, CDR2 SVGAGI (reference sequence). V shed 2 bases and J 0 bases; nucleotides not matched to a gene: 3. The chain's CDR3 is CASSYGRGLSGNTIYF. The CDR3 DNA is TGTGCCAGCAGTTACGGCAGGGGGCTCTCTGGAAACACCATATATTTT.